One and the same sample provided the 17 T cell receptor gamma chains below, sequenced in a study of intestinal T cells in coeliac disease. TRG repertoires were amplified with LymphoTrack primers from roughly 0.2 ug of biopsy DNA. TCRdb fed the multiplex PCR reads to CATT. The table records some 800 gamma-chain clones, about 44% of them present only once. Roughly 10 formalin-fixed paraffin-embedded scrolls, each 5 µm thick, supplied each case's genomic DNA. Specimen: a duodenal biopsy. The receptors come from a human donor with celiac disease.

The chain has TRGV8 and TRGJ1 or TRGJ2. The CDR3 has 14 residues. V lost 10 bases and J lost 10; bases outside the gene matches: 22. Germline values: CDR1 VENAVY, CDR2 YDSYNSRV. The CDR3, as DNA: TGTGCCACTCGGGCTAACCTATTATTAAAGAAGAAACTCTTT. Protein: CATRANLLLKKKLF.

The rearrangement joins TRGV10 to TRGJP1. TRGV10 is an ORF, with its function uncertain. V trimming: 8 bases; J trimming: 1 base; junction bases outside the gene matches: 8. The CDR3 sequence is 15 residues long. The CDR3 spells CAAWVRGTTGWFKIF. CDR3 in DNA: TGTGCTGCGTGGGTCCGAGGTACCACTGGTTGGTTCAAGATATTT.

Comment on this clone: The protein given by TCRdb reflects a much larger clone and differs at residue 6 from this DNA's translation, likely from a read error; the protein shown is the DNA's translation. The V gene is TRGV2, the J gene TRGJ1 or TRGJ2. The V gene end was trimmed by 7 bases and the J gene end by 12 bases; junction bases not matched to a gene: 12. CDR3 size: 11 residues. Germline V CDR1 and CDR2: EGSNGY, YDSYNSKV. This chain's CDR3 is CATCLGPRKLF. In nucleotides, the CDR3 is TGTGCCACCTGTTTGGGCCCAAGGAAACTCTTT.

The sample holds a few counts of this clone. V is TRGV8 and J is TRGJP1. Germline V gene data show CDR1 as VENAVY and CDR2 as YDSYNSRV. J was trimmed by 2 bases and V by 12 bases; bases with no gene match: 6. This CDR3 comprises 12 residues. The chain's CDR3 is CAPPTTGWFKIF. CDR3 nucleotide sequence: TGTGCCCCCCCCACCACTGGTTGGTTCAAGATATTT.

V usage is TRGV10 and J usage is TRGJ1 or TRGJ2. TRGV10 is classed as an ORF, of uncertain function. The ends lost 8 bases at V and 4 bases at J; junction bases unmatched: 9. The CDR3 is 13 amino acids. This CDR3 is CAAWDFEYYKKLF. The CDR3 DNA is TGTGCTGCGTGGGATTTCGAATATTATAAGAAACTCTTT.

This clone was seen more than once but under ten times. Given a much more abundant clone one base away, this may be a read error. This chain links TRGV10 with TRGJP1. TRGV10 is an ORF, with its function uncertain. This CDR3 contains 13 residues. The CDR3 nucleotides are TGTGCTGCGTGGGATACCACTGGTTGGCTCAAGATATTT. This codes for CAAWDTTGWLKIF.

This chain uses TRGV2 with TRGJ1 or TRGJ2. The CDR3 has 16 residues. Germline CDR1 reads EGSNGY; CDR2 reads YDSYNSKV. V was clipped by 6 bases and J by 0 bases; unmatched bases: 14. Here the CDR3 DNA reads TGTGCCACCTGGAAACAAACAAACGAGAATTATTATAAGAAACTCTTT. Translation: CATWKQTNENYYKKLF.

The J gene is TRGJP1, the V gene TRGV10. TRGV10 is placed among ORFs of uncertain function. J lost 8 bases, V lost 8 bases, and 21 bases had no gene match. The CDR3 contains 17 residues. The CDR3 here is CAAWGENGTFFGWFKIF. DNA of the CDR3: TGTGCTGCGTGGGGAGAAAATGGGACGTTTTTCGGTTGGTTCAAGATATTT.

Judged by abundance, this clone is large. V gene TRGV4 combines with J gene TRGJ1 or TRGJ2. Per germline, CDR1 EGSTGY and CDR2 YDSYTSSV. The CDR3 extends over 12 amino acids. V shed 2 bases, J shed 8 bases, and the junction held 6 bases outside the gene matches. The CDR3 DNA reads TGTGCCACCTGGGATGCGGAGGATAAGAAACTCTTT. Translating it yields CATWDAEDKKLF.

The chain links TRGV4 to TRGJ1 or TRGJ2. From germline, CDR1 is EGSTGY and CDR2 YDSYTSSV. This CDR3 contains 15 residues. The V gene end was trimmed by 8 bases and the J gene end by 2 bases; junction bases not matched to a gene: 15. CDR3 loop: CATLGWPTDYYKKLF. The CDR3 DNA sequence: TGTGCCACCTTGGGATGGCCCACCGATTATTATAAGAAACTCTTT.

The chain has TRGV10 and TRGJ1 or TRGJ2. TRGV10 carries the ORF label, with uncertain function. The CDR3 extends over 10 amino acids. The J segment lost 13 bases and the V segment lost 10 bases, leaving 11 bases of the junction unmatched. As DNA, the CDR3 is TGTGCTGCGTTGGGTCTTAGCAAACTCTTT. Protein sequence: CAALGLSKLF.

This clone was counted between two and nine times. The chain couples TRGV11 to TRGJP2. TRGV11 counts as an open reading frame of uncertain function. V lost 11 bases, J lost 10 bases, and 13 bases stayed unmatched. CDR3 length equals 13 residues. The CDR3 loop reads CACFGGRVWIKTF. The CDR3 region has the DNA TGTGCCTGCTTCGGGGGGAGGGTTTGGATCAAGACGTTT.

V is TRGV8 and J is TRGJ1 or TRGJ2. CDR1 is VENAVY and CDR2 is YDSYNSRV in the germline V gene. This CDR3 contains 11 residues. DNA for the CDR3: TGTGCACCGGGTAGGAATTATAAGAAACTCTTT. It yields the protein CAPGRNYKKLF.

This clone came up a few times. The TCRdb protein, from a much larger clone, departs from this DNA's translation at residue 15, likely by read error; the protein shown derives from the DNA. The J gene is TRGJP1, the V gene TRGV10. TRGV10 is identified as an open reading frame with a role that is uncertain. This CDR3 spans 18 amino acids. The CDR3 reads CAAWDYMMGNTTGWLKIF. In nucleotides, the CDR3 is TGTGCTGCGTGGGATTATATGATGGGTAATACCACTGGTTGGCTCAAGATATTT.

The CDR3, as DNA: TGTGCCTGCCTGGATAACCCCTTTCCCTTTTATTATAAGAAACTCTTT. It is translated as CACLDNPFPFYYKKLF. This chain connects TRGV11 to TRGJ1 or TRGJ2. TRGV11 is an ORF, with its function uncertain. CDR3 length equals 16 residues. V dropped 12 bases and J dropped 3; count of bases not matched to a gene: 20.

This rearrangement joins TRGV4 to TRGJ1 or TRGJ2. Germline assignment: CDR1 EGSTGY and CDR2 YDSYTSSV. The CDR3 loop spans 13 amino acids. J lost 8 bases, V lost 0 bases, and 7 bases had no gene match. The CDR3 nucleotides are TGTGCCACCTGGGATGGGCGCGCTAATAAGAAACTCTTT. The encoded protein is CATWDGRANKKLF.

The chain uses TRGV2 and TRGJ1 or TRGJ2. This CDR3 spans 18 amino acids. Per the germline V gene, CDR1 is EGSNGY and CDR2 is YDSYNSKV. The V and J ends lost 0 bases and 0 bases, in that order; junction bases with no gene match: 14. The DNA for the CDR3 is TGTGCCACCTGGGACGGGCTTGTTTTCGAAGAGAATTATTATAAGAAACTCTTT. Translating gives CATWDGLVFEENYYKKLF.